One T cell receptor (beta chain) is described in this entry. These data are taken from a study of blood T cell repertoires in COVID-19. The protocol was immunoSEQ multiplex PCR, while the TCRdb copy is restricted to in-frame clones and leaves out a portion. The sample shows 150,000 or so clones, 76% of them seen only once. This receptor was taken from a woman older than 75 with active or convalescent COVID-19. Specimen: peripheral blood.

The CDR3 DNA follows: TGTGCCAGCAGTTTCATCCGGGGGGGTCACACTGAAGCTTTCTTT. Its translation is CASSFIRGGHTEAFF. V gene TRBV28 combines with J gene TRBJ1-1, with D perhaps TRBD1 (5 bases). The CDR3 consists of 15 residues. V lost 3 bases, J lost 3 bases, and 14 bases lay in between. CDR1 MDHEN and CDR2 SYDVKM come from the germline V gene.